This T cell receptor beta chain originates from a study of T cells in Graves' hyperthyroidism and ophthalmopathy. Study in general: The blood sample was taken at first diagnosis, before treatment began.

The V gene's germline CDR1 is MDHEN and CDR2 SYDVKM. The CDR3 length is 15 residues. V lost 1 base and J lost 6, with 14 bases in between. This clonotype was observed at least ten times. Diagnoses used clinical symptoms, serum thyroxine and TRAb, thyroid ultrasound and orbital computed tomography. RNA transcripts yielded amplified TCR beta CDR3 regions. HTBI primers were used for first-round RT-PCR of the TCR CDR3. TCRdb reprocessed the multiplex PCR reads via MiXCR and lists one record per CDR3 protein. The sample holds more than 350,000 distinct CDR3 sequences, 14% to 15% seen once. The sequenced sample consisted of blood. The chain recombines TRBV28 with TRBJ2-3; D gene unclear. The sequence came from a woman aged 25 to 39 with Graves' hyperthyroidism. CDR3 nucleotide sequence: TGTGCCAGCAGTTTATATCCCAAGTGGGCGGATACGCAGTATTTT. Translation gives CASSLYPKWADTQYF.